This T cell receptor beta chain appears in the sequencing data of a study of STAT3 mutations in large granular lymphocyte leukemia. Whole-study results and caveats: All newly emerging clones after therapy were STAT3 wild type. Variable sampling intervals and differing treatment regimens complicated linking therapy response to TCR clonal burden changes. At least one immunodominant TCR beta clonotype appeared in every T-cell large granular lymphocyte leukemia patient.

This CDR3 region has 12 residues. Trimming took 1 base from V and 5 from J, leaving 8 bases between them. Germline V lookup: CDR1 GTSNPN, CDR2 SVGIG (reference sequence). TCRbeta libraries averaged about 43,000 productive templates per sample. Clones were read by immunoSEQ multiplex PCR, and TCRdb kept only the in-frame ones, dropping some. This table has 9,400 or so clones, 85% to 90% appearing once. Concerning this clone: Its specificity is unknown.

The sequence was collected from an elderly man with T-cell large granular lymphocyte leukemia. Some clones in this sample may be carry-over from other donors' samples. V is TRBV30 and J is TRBJ2-5; no clear D gene. The source material was peripheral blood mononuclear cells. CDR3 bases: TGTGCCTGGAGTGCCATGGGGGAGACCCAGTACTTC. Amino acid sequence: CAWSAMGETQYF.